This T cell receptor (beta chain) was captured in a study of T cell repertoires in cytomegalovirus infection. At the level of the study: Signatures in public TCR beta sequences pointed to both CMV infection and matching HLA type.

A word on this clonotype: Its specificity is not known.

The study, taken as a whole, reports: HLA-C-restricted CMV-specific TCR beta clonotypes were dominant in the ex vivo response.

The CDR3 is 15 amino acids. J lost 3 bases, V lost 3 bases, and 4 bases had no gene match. Germline loops: CDR1 LNHDA, CDR2 SQIVND (reference sequence). From the reads, TCRdb called clonotypes with MiXCR, one entry per CDR3 protein. The sample records 100,000 to 150,000 distinct CDR3 sequences, over 30% being singletons. The material was CD8+ T cells from cultured PBMCs, obtained from culture after CMV antigen stimulation. The chain links TRBV19 to TRBJ2-1, with 8 bases aligning to TRBD2. The clonotype comes from a human donor in good health (CMV status not recorded). Some clones in this sample may be carry-over from other donors' samples. CDR3 DNA sequence: TGTGCCAGTAGTATCGGAGCGGGGGTCTACAATGAGCAGTTCTTC. Protein product: CASSIGAGVYNEQFF.